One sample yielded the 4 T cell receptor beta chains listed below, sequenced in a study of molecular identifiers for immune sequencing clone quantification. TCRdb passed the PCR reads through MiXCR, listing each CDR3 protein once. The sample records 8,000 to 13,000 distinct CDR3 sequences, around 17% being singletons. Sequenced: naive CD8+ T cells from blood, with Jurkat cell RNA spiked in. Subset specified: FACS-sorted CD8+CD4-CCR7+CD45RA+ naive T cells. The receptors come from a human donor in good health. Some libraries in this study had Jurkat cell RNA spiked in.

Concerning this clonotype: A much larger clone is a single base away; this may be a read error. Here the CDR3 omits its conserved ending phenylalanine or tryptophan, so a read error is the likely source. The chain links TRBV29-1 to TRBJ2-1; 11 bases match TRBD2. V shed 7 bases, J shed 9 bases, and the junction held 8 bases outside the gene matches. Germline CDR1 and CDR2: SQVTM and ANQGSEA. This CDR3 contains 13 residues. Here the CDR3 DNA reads TGCAGCGCCATACTAGCGGGAGAGGGTGAGCAGTTCCTC. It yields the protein CSAILAGEGEQFL.

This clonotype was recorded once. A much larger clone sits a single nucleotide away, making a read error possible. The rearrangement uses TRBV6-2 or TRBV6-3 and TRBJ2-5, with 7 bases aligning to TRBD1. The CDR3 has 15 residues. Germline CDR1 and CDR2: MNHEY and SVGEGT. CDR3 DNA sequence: TGTGCCAGCAGTTATTACAGGGGTCCCCAAGAGGCCCAGTACTTC. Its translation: CASSYYRGPQEAQYF.

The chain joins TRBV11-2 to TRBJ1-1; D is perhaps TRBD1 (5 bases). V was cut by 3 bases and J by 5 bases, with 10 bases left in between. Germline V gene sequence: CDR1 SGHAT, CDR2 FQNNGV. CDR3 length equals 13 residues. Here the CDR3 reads CASSLARGTEAFF. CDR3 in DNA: TGTGCCAGCAGCTTGGCTCGGGGGACTGAAGCTTTCTTT.

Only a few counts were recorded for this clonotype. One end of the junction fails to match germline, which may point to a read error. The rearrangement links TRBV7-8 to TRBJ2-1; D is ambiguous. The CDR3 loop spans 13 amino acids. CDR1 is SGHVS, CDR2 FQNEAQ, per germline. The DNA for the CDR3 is TGTGCCAGCAGCTTTACGAAATACAATGGGCAGTTCTTC. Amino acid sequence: CASSFTKYNGQFF.